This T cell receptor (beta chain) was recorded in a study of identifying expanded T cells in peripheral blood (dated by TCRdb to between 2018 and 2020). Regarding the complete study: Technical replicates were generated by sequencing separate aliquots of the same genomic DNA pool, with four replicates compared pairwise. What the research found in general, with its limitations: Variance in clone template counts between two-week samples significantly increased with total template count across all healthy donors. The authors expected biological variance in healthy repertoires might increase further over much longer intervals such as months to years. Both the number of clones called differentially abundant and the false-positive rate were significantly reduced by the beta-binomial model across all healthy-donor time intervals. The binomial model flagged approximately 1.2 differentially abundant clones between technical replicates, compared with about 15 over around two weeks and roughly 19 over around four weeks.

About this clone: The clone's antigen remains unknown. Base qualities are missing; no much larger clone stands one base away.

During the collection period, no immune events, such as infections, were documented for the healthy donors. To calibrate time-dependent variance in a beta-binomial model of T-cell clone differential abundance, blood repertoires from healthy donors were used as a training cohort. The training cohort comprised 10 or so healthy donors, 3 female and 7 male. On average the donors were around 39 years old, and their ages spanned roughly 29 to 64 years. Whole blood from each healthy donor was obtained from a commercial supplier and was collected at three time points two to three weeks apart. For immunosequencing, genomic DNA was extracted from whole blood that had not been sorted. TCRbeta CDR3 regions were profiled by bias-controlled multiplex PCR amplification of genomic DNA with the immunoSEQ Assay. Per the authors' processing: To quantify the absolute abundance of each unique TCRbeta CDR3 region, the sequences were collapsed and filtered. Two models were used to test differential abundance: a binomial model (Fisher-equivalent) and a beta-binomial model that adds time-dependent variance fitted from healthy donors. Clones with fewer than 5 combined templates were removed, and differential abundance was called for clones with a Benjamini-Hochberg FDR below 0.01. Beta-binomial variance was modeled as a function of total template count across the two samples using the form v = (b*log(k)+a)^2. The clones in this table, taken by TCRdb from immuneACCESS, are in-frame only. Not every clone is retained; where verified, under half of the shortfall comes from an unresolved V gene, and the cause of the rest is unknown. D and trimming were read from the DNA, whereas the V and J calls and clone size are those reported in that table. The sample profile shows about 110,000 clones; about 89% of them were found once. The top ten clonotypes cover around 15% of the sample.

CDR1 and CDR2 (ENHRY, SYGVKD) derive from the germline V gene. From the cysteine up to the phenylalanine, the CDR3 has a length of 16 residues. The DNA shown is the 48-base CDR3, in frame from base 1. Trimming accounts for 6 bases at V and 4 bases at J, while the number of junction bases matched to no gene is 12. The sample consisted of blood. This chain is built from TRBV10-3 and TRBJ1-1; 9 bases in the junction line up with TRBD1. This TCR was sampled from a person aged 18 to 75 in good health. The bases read TGTGCCATCAGGGTCGATACAGGGGGCTTGAGCACTGAAGCTTTCTTT. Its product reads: CAIRVDTGGLSTEAFF.